A selection of T cell receptor beta chains follows, all from one sample in a study of cytomegalovirus exposure and HLA in healthy donors. Only in-frame clones appear in the TCRdb table, and some are missing; sequencing was by immunoSEQ multiplex PCR. The data contain some 150,000 clones, approximately 74% of them singletons. The sequencing input was PBMCs. The receptors originated from a man between 18 and 29 years old in good health and CMV-seronegative. CDR3s include the opening cysteine and the closing phenylalanine or tryptophan. D genes are given only for firm matches. Not every row has a clone size; where given, it reads once, few, many or a size class.

abundance,v_gene,j_gene,d_gene,CDR3aa,CDR3nt
-,TRBV30,TRBJ1-6,-,CAWTYEPNSPLHF,TGTGCCTGGACTTACGAGCCCAATTCACCCCTCCACTTT
-,TRBV9,TRBJ1-1,-,CASSFDWAGETEAFF,TGTGCCAGCAGCTTCGACTGGGCCGGGGAAACTGAAGCTTTCTTT
-,TRBV9,TRBJ1-6,TRBD1,CASSVGVGTENSPLHF,TGTGCTAGCAGCGTAGGAGTGGGGACAGAGAATTCACCCCTCCACTTT
-,TRBV5-1,TRBJ2-3,TRBD1,CASSLQGAEYTDTQYF,TGCGCCAGCAGCTTACAGGGGGCGGAATACACAGATACGCAGTATTTT
-,TRBV6-6,TRBJ2-5,-,CASSGQYQETQYF,TGTGCCAGCAGTGGACAGTACCAAGAGACCCAGTACTTC
-,TRBV6-5,TRBJ1-1,-,CASSYGGRSTEAFF,TGTGCCAGCAGTTATGGGGGCAGGAGCACTGAAGCTTTCTTT
-,TRBV6-1,TRBJ1-2,TRBD1,CASSERGQIYGYTF,TGTGCCAGCAGCGAGAGGGGACAGATCTATGGCTACACCTTC
-,TRBV10-3,TRBJ1-2,-,CAISEWGPEGYTF,TGTGCCATCAGTGAGTGGGGGCCAGAAGGCTACACCTTC
-,TRBV7-2,TRBJ1-1,-,CASSTRGIVEAFF,TGTGCCAGCAGCACCCGGGGTATAGTTGAAGCTTTCTTT
-,TRBV7-9,TRBJ2-1,-,CASSLGFGSDWNEQFF,TGTGCCAGCAGCTTAGGATTCGGTAGTGACTGGAATGAGCAGTTCTTC
-,TRBV5-1,TRBJ1-2,TRBD1,CASSLGGQYYGYTF,TGCGCCAGCAGCTTGGGGGGACAGTATTATGGCTACACCTTC
-,TRBV12-5,TRBJ1-5,-,CASGKQGGYQPQHF,TGTGCTAGTGGGAAACAGGGCGGGTATCAGCCCCAGCATTTT
-,TRBV7-2,TRBJ1-1,TRBD1,CASRAGTAFNTEAFF,TGTGCCAGCAGGGCCGGGACAGCATTCAACACTGAAGCTTTCTTT
-,TRBV6-1,TRBJ1-1,-,CASSSPGGWAEAFF,TGTGCCAGCAGTTCCCCCGGGGGGTGGGCTGAAGCTTTCTTT
-,TRBV29-1,TRBJ1-1,TRBD1,CSVFGTGGTEAFF,TGCAGCGTCTTCGGGACAGGGGGGACTGAAGCTTTCTTT
-,TRBV30,TRBJ2-1,TRBD1,CAWSSYLHRGRGEQFF,TGTGCCTGGAGCTCCTACCTTCACAGGGGTCGAGGTGAGCAGTTCTTC
once,TRBV7-9,TRBJ2-4,-,CASSPLNRGAKNSQYF,TGTGCCAGCAGCCCCTTAAATCGGGGGGCCAAAAACAGTCAGTACTTC
-,TRBV5-1,TRBJ2-7,-,CASSLRQDPYEQYF,TGCGCCAGCAGCCTCAGACAGGATCCCTACGAGCAGTACTTC
-,TRBV5-4,TRBJ1-2,-,CASSLSRGDYGYTF,TGTGCCAGCAGCTTGTCTAGAGGCGACTATGGCTACACCTTC
-,TRBV12-5,TRBJ2-7,TRBD2,CASGLRGGLLAGLQQYF,TGTGCTAGTGGTTTGAGGGGGGGACTACTAGCGGGGTTGCAGCAGTACTTC
-,TRBV19,TRBJ1-6,-,CASRRGESYNSPLHF,TGTGCCAGTAGGCGGGGTGAATCCTATAATTCACCCCTCCACTTT
few,TRBV6-4,TRBJ2-2,TRBD1,CASSDSQGAHTGELFF,TGTGCCAGCAGTGACTCACAGGGGGCGCACACCGGGGAGCTGTTTTTT
-,TRBV19,TRBJ2-2,-,CASSIQGGRNTGELFF,TGTGCCAGTAGTATACAAGGGGGAAGGAACACCGGGGAGCTGTTTTTT
-,TRBV18,TRBJ1-2,-,CASSPDNEAYGYTF,TGTGCCAGCTCACCGGATAATGAGGCCTATGGCTACACCTTC
few,TRBV6-5,TRBJ1-2,TRBD1,CASSLRQGLDGYTF,TGTGCCAGCAGCCTACGACAGGGGCTTGATGGCTACACCTTC
-,TRBV6-5,TRBJ1-1,-,CASSLQDRNTEAFF,TGTGCCAGCAGTCTCCAGGACAGGAACACTGAAGCTTTCTTT
-,TRBV2,TRBJ2-2,TRBD1,CASSVGTGNTRELFF,TGTGCCAGCAGTGTTGGGACAGGGAACACCAGGGAGCTGTTTTTT
-,TRBV7-2,TRBJ1-1,-,CASSSRRGTEAFF,TGTGCCAGCAGCTCGAGGAGGGGAACTGAAGCTTTCTTT
-,TRBV4-3,TRBJ2-7,TRBD1,CASSQESSGTAYEQYF,TGCGCCAGCAGCCAAGAGTCATCCGGGACAGCCTACGAGCAGTACTTC
-,TRBV7-9,TRBJ2-1,TRBD1,CASSDRDSIYNEQFF,TGTGCCAGCAGCGACCGGGACAGTATATACAATGAGCAGTTCTTC
few,TRBV7-2,TRBJ2-7,-,CASSFKGPPRAYEQYF,TGTGCCAGCAGCTTCAAAGGTCCCCCTAGAGCCTACGAGCAGTACTTC
few,TRBV5-1,TRBJ1-1,-,CASSLGTGNTEAFF,TGCGCCAGCAGCTTGGGTACGGGGAACACTGAAGCTTTCTTT
-,TRBV5-5,TRBJ1-1,-,CASSPQVRANTEAFF,TGTGCCAGCAGCCCCCAGGTCAGAGCGAACACTGAAGCTTTCTTT
-,TRBV2,TRBJ2-7,TRBD1,CASRTGTVDEQYF,TGTGCCAGCAGGACCGGGACAGTTGACGAGCAGTACTTC
-,TRBV10-1,TRBJ2-3,-,CASSDDFNTDTQYF,TGCGCCAGCAGTGATGACTTCAACACAGATACGCAGTATTTT
-,TRBV18,TRBJ1-5,TRBD1,CASSPPGTENQPQHF,TGTGCCAGCTCACCACCCGGGACAGAAAATCAGCCCCAGCATTTT
few,TRBV10-3,TRBJ1-2,TRBD1,CAIGGQDEVGYGYTF,TGTGCCATCGGGGGACAGGACGAAGTGGGCTATGGCTACACCTTC
-,TRBV27,TRBJ2-7,-,CASSWAPYSYEQYF,TGTGCCAGCAGTTGGGCCCCCTACAGCTACGAGCAGTACTTC
-,TRBV28,TRBJ1-5,-,CASSRKSGTLSQPQHF,TGTGCCAGCAGTAGGAAATCCGGGACATTGTCTCAGCCCCAGCATTTT
-,TRBV4-2,TRBJ1-5,-,CASSPELLFDNQPQHF,TGTGCCAGCAGCCCTGAGCTACTATTTGACAATCAGCCCCAGCATTTT